These T cell receptor beta chains were read from a single sample in a study of shared clonotypes between healthy human individuals. Sequencing was performed with immunoSEQ multiplex PCR; in TCRdb, only in-frame clones are kept and a portion is missing. In the table there are roughly 1,100,000 clones, about 70% of which are singletons. Sequenced input: memory CD4+ T cells sorted from blood. Every receptor here comes from a man between 18 and 29 years old in good health. Both conserved end residues are part of each CDR3. A D gene is named only where the DNA matches it firmly. Only some rows state a clone size, as once, few, many or a class for expanded clones.

d_call j_call v_call clone_size cdr3_nt cdr3_aa
NA TRBJ2-5 TRBV7-9 once TGTGCCAGCAGCCTCCCCGGGTACCAAGAGACCCAGTACTTC CASSLPGYQETQYF
NA TRBJ2-1 TRBV10-3 NA TGTGCCATCAGTGATCTAACAGGGAGGAATGAGCAGTTCTTC CAISDLTGRNEQFF
TRBD1 TRBJ1-6 TRBV30 few TGTGCCTGGAGTAGCACAGGGGAGTCACCCCTCCACTTT CAWSSTGESPLHF
NA TRBJ2-2 TRBV4-1 NA TGCGCCAGCACCTCAGAGGGGATTAAAAACACCGGGGAGCTGTTTTTT CASTSEGIKNTGELFF
NA TRBJ2-2 TRBV6-5 once TGTGCCAGCAGTTACGGGACAACGAACACCGGGGAGCTGTTTTTT CASSYGTTNTGELFF
TRBD2 TRBJ2-1 TRBV9 NA TGTGCCAGCAGCGTAGCCGCATCAGGGACTAGGCCCAATGAGCAGTTCTTC CASSVAASGTRPNEQFF
NA TRBJ2-1 TRBV5-6 NA TGTGCCAGCAGCTTAATGGCTAGTAGTGGCAATGAGCAGTTCTTC CASSLMASSGNEQFF
TRBD1 TRBJ1-2 TRBV19 NA TGTGCCAGCTCTGCGGGGACAGGGGGCTATCGAGGCTACACCTTC CASSAGTGGYRGYTF
NA TRBJ2-6 TRBV5-1 NA TGCGCCAGTCGTGACCTTAGCTCTGGGGCCAACGTCCTGACTTTC CASRDLSSGANVLTF
NA TRBJ2-2 TRBV29-1 once TGCAGCGTTGAGCAGGACACCGGGGAGCTGTTTTTT CSVEQDTGELFF
TRBD1 TRBJ2-7 TRBV19 NA TGTGCCAGTACAGGACAGGGGGCCAACGAGCAGTACTTC CASTGQGANEQYF
TRBD2 TRBJ2-1 TRBV4-3 NA TGCGCCAGCAGCTCTACTAGCGGGTACAATGAGCAGTTCTTC CASSSTSGYNEQFF
NA TRBJ1-2 TRBV28 NA TGTGCCAGCAGGCGGGGGGTCGTACGCTATGGCTACACCTTC CASRRGVVRYGYTF
TRBD1 TRBJ1-1 TRBV5-1 NA TGCGCCAGCAGCTTGGGCCAGGGGGTCACTGAAGCTTTCTTT CASSLGQGVTEAFF
TRBD2 TRBJ2-5 TRBV10-2 NA TGCGCCAGCAGGGACCCTTGGGGCGGGAGGGCCATCAAGGACCAAGAGACCCAGTACTTC CASRDPWGGRAIKDQETQYF
TRBD2 TRBJ2-5 TRBV5-4 NA TGTGCCAGCAGCCCCTTGGGACTACAAGAGACCCAGTACTTC CASSPLGLQETQYF
TRBD1 TRBJ1-5 TRBV7-2 NA TGTGCCAGCAGCTTAGTCGGGACAGGGGGTTTCCAGCCCCAGCATTTT CASSLVGTGGFQPQHF
TRBD1 TRBJ2-6 TRBV19 NA TGTGCCACCCGAAGACAGGGGAAAATCTCTGGGGCCAACGTCCTGACTTTC CATRRQGKISGANVLTF
NA TRBJ2-5 TRBV6-1 many TGTGCCAGCAGTGAAAAAGCCGGGACCTCTTGGGAGACCCAGTACTTC CASSEKAGTSWETQYF
TRBD2 TRBJ2-3 TRBV14 NA TGTGCCAGCAGCCAACCCCACCCCCTTAGCGGGAGATATACAGATACGCAGTATTTT CASSQPHPLSGRYTDTQYF
TRBD1 TRBJ2-5 TRBV6-1 NA TGTGCCAGCAGTAGGACAGGGAGCCAAGAGACCCAGTACTTC CASSRTGSQETQYF
TRBD1 TRBJ2-3 TRBV30 NA TGTGCCTGGAGCGGCAGGGGGCCAGATACGCAGTATTTT CAWSGRGPDTQYF
NA TRBJ1-1 TRBV30 few TGTGCCTGGAGTGTAATTTTGAACACTGAAGCTTTCTTT CAWSVILNTEAFF
NA TRBJ2-7 TRBV27 NA TGTGCCAGCCGACGGACAGTGGGTTACGAGCAGTACTTC CASRRTVGYEQYF
NA TRBJ2-5 TRBV5-1 NA TGCGCCAGCAGCTTCCCCGGATCCCAAGAGACCCAGTACTTC CASSFPGSQETQYF
NA TRBJ2-3 TRBV11-2 NA TGTGCCAGCAGCTTCAAAGACCCCGCAGATACGCAGTATTTT CASSFKDPADTQYF
TRBD2 TRBJ2-2 TRBV11-3 NA TGTGCCAGCAGCCCCCCGTATGATTCCGGGAGGGCCCCCGGGGAGCTGTTTTTT CASSPPYDSGRAPGELFF
NA TRBJ2-3 TRBV23-1 NA TGCGCCAGCGGCTCTCACCAGGGCGGGACAGATACGCAGTATTTT CASGSHQGGTDTQYF
TRBD2 TRBJ2-1 TRBV7-9 once TGTGCCAGCAGGGGACTAGCGTACGACAATGAGCAGTTCTTC CASRGLAYDNEQFF
NA TRBJ2-2 TRBV25-1 NA TGTGCCAGCAGTGCCAGAGGAGGATCGAACACCGGGGAGCTGTTTTTT CASSARGGSNTGELFF
NA TRBJ2-1 TRBV5-1 NA TGCGCCAGCAGCTTGAATGGTCAGCAGTTCTTC CASSLNGQQFF
NA TRBJ1-6 TRBV7-2 NA TGTGCCAGCAGCTTAATGGGGTCGAGCTCCTATAATTCACCCCTCCACTTT CASSLMGSSSYNSPLHF
NA TRBJ2-7 TRBV19 NA TGTGCCAGTAGTCCTATAGCGGCCCCCTACGAGCAGTACTTC CASSPIAAPYEQYF
TRBD1 TRBJ1-4 TRBV30 NA TGTGCCTGGAGTGTTCTTAAGGGGGCGGGTGAAAAACTGTTTTTT CAWSVLKGAGEKLFF
NA TRBJ1-5 TRBV15 few TGTGCCACCAGCAGAGTCCAGGACAATCAGCCCCAGCATTTT CATSRVQDNQPQHF
NA TRBJ1-4 TRBV5-6 NA TGTGCCAGCAGCTTGCCGGGGGGAGGTGAAAAACTGTTTTTT CASSLPGGGEKLFF
NA TRBJ2-7 TRBV29-1 NA TGCAGCGGGGAGATGAGGAGCGAGCAGTACTTC CSGEMRSEQYF
NA TRBJ1-2 TRBV4-1 NA TGCGCCAGCAGGCAGGGACAAATCTCGGCCTACACCTTC CASRQGQISAYTF
NA TRBJ2-3 TRBV5-1 NA TGCGCCAGCAGCGTGGGACTCGCCGCGGTAGATACGCAGTATTTT CASSVGLAAVDTQYF
NA TRBJ1-1 TRBV11-3 NA TGTGCCAGCAGCTTAGGCCCGGACGCTGAAGCTTTCTTT CASSLGPDAEAFF
TRBD1 TRBJ2-1 TRBV6-5 NA TGTGCCACCGACCGGGACAGGGTAGGCAATGAGCAGTTCTTC CATDRDRVGNEQFF
NA TRBJ2-7 TRBV5-8 NA TGTGCCAGCAGTCCGATCAGAAGAAAAATCTACGAGCAGTACTTC CASSPIRRKIYEQYF